This T cell receptor beta chain came from a study of cytomegalovirus exposure and HLA in healthy donors. As for the study in general: Among the roughly 400 genotyped donors, just over 80% were placed in the Caucasian-associated ancestry cluster. Whole-study results and caveats: Associated with cytomegalovirus, according to the listing, were 150 to 200 TCR beta chains.

Concerning this clone itself: Its cognate antigen is unknown.

The PCR used 60 Vbeta and 13 Jbeta primers. As processed by the authors: Later analysis identified some 80 million unique TCR beta chains, about 10 million shared. Clones were sequenced by immunoSEQ multiplex PCR, and TCRdb holds only the in-frame ones, with some missing. That table is the source of V, J and clone size, and D and trimming were worked out from the DNA. In the table there are approximately 190,000 clones, around 75% of which are singletons. Deletions cut 4 bases from V and 1 base from J, with 12 bases between. The CDR3 has 14 residues. Per the germline V gene, CDR1 is SGDLS and CDR2 is YYNGEE.

The chain uses TRBV9 and TRBJ2-7; maybe TRBD1 (7 bases). This TCR derives from a man aged 35 to 55 in good health and CMV-seropositive. Sample: PBMCs. The CDR3 nucleotides are TGTGCCAGCAGCTCAGGGGGGAAGTCCTACGAGCAGTACTTC. Its translation: CASSSGGKSYEQYF.